This TCR beta chain was sequenced for a study of T cell responses to AZD1222 COVID-19 vaccine. Sequenced by immunoSEQ multiplex PCR; TCRdb stores in-frame clones only, minus some. The data hold about 120,000 clones, with about 87% observed a single time. Concerning this clone: What it binds is unknown.

Study-wide points: At baseline, just 6 or 7 AZD1222 recipients tested seropositive. Spike-specific TCR breadth and depth were elevated following two AZD1222 doses.

The material was peripheral blood, obtained on day 0 of AZD1222 vaccination. The TCR sequence derives from an adult in good health.

In nucleotides, the CDR3 is TGTGCCAGCAGTTATCCGGGACTAGCGGGCCGACGCAGCGGGGAGCTGTTTTTT. Translating it yields CASSYPGLAGRRSGELFF. The genes are TRBV28 and TRBJ2-2; 12 bases are a match to TRBD2. V lost 4 bases, J lost 7 bases, and 13 bases stayed unmatched. Germline CDR1 MDHEN, CDR2 SYDVKM. The CDR3 length is 18 residues.